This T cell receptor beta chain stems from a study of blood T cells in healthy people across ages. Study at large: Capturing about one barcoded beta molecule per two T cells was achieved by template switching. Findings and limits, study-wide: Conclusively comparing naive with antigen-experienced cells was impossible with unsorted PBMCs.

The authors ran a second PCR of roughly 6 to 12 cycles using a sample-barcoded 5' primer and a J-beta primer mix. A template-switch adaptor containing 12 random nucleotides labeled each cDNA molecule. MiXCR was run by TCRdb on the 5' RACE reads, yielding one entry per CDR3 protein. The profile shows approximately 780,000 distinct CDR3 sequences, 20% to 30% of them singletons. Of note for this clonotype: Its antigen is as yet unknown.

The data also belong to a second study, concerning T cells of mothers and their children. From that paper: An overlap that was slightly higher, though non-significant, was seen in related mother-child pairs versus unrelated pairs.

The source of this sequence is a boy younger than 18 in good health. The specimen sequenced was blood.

CDR3: CASSLMFRGQETQYF. The DNA of the CDR3 is TGTGCCAGCAGTTTAATGTTCCGAGGCCAAGAGACCCAGTACTTC. This chain connects TRBV12-3 or TRBV12-4 to TRBJ2-5; D gene unclear. This CDR3 is built from 15 residues. Trimming shortened V by 2 bases and J by 1 base, and 11 bases separated the two germline ends.